This entry concerns a single T cell receptor (beta chain). Data came from immunoSEQ multiplex PCR; TCRdb stores just in-frame clones and leaves some out. This sample has around 2,000,000 clones; 93% occur once, and the top ten carry about 1.8%. The CDR3 spans 16 residues. CDR1 is SEHNR, CDR2 FQNEAQ, per germline (reference sequence). Trimming stripped 1 base from V and 2 bases from J, with 12 bases between. This sample stems from a study of shared clonotypes between healthy human individuals. Naive CD8 cells were CD45RO-negative, positively selected for CCR7, excluding terminally differentiated effector memory CD45RA+ cells. All donors qualified as healthy HIV-negative adults and had experienced no recent acute infections or vaccinations.

This sequence was found in a man aged 18 to 30 in good health. Some clones in this sample may be carry-over from other donors' samples. The chain uses TRBV7-9 and TRBJ1-3; D perhaps matches TRBD1 (5 bases). Sequenced input: naive CD8+ T cells from PBMCs. CDR3 in DNA: TGTGCCAGCAGCTTAGTTTCATGGGGGGCTGGAAACACCATATATTTT. It translates to CASSLVSWGAGNTIYF.